Below, 27 T cell receptor beta chains from the same sample are listed, as sequenced in a study of T cells in Graves' hyperthyroidism and ophthalmopathy. RNA transcripts provided the source from which TCR beta CDR3 regions were amplified. Researchers ran a first-round RT-PCR on the TCR CDR3 using the HTBI primer set. TCRdb used MiXCR to reprocess the multiplex PCR reads, holding one entry per CDR3 protein. The table records roughly 180,000 distinct CDR3 sequences, around 8.9% of them present only once. Sequences were obtained from blood. The receptors shown here come from a woman under 30 with Graves' hyperthyroidism that later progressed to Graves' ophthalmopathy.

In its sample, this clonotype was seen many times. This chain joins TRBV12-3 or TRBV12-4 and TRBJ2-7; tentatively, D is TRBD1 or TRBD2 (5 bases each). With 3 bases removed from V and 5 bases from J, the gap between germline ends came to 23 bases. CDR3 size: 17 residues. The CDR3: CASSFLAGTALKNEQYF. DNA of the CDR3: TGTGCCAGCAGTTTTTTGGCTGGGACGGCTTTGAAGAACGAGCAGTACTTC.

There are many counts of this clonotype. The chain combines TRBV2 with TRBJ2-5, with D perhaps TRBD1 (6 bases). Trimming stripped 3 bases from V and 2 bases from J, with 10 bases between. This CDR3 comprises 14 residues. In germline, CDR1 is SNHLY, CDR2 FYNNEI. The CDR3 spells CASSEGQGQETQYF. The CDR3 bases are TGTGCCAGCAGTGAGGGGCAGGGGCAAGAGACCCAGTACTTC.

This clonotype came up a few times. The chain has TRBV5-4 and TRBJ1-2; TRBD1 aligns across 8 bases. Germline V gene lookup returns CDR1 SGHNT and CDR2 YYREEE (reference sequence). The V and J ends lost 3 bases and 3 bases, in that order; junction bases with no gene match: 7. This CDR3 contains 15 residues. In nucleotides, the CDR3 is TGTGCCAGCAGCTCTCGGACAGGGTGGGACTATGGCTACACCTTC. It is translated as CASSSRTGWDYGYTF.

This clonotype was observed a handful of times. The V call is TRBV4-1, the J call TRBJ1-1, with unresolved D. The CDR3 spans 14 residues. In germline, CDR1 is MGHRA, CDR2 YSYEKL. Trimming removed 5 bases at V and 8 bases at J, with 18 bases between. CDR3 protein: CASSTTRSPGEAFF. CDR3 DNA sequence: TGCGCCAGCAGCACCACCAGAAGCCCGGGGGAAGCTTTCTTT.

This clonotype was counted many times. This sequence joins TRBV12-3 or TRBV12-4 and TRBJ1-3; 7 bases agree with TRBD1. CDR3 length equals 14 residues. The junction had 7 bases not matched to a gene; V was cut back by 7 bases and J by 4 bases. The chain's CDR3 is CASIPPGQGNTIYF. In DNA, the CDR3 is TGTGCCAGCATCCCGCCGGGACAGGGAAACACCATATATTTT.

This clonotype was seen many times. This chain uses TRBV6-1 with TRBJ1-3; no clear D. The CDR3 runs to 16 residues. CDR1 is MNHNS and CDR2 is SASEGT in the germline V gene. V lost 0 bases and J lost 5, with 14 bases in between. CDR3 sequence: CASSEAFRIVRNTIYF. The CDR3 nucleotides are TGTGCCAGCAGTGAAGCCTTCCGCATCGTCAGAAACACCATATATTTT.

This clonotype was picked up many times. As DNA, the CDR3 is TGTGCCATCAGCGAGGGCCCACAGGGCGGGAACACTGAAGCTTTCTTT. It is translated as CAISEGPQGGNTEAFF. The chain recombines TRBV10-3 with TRBJ1-1; a weak D match, TRBD1 (6 bases). Trimming removed 6 bases from V and 1 base from J, with 18 bases in between. From germline, CDR1 is ENHRY and CDR2 SYGVKD. The CDR3 spans 16 residues.

This clonotype was detected ten times or more. The chain couples TRBV10-3 to TRBJ2-1, with TRBD2 matching over 12 bases. The CDR3 consists of 15 residues. CDR1 ENHRY and CDR2 SYGVKD come from the germline V gene. With V trimmed by 4 bases and J by 7 bases, 5 bases remained unmatched. This CDR3 is CAISGTSGAWNEQFF. The CDR3 DNA reads as TGTGCCATCAGTGGGACTAGCGGGGCATGGAATGAGCAGTTCTTC.

This chain joins TRBV9 and TRBJ2-5, with D perhaps assigned TRBD1 or TRBD2 (6 bases each). CDR1 is SGDLS, CDR2 YYNGEE, per germline. The CDR3 length is 15 residues. Trimming cost V 4 bases and J 11 bases, with 24 bases left between them. The CDR3 loop reads CASSPQGGTDTLQYF. The CDR3 nucleotides are TGTGCCAGCAGCCCCCAAGGGGGGACCGATACCCTACAGTACTTC.

This clonotype appeared many times. The chain has TRBV7-8 and TRBJ2-7; no clear D gene. Between the trimmed V and J ends, which lost 10 bases and 6 bases, there was a span of 25 bases. Germline values: CDR1 SGHVS, CDR2 FQNEAQ. The CDR3 length is 15 residues. The CDR3 loop is CATSPERLLGREQYF. The CDR3 bases are TGTGCCACCTCGCCCGAGAGACTGCTAGGGCGCGAGCAGTACTTC.

This clonotype was seen ten or more times. The chain is built from TRBV19 and TRBJ2-1; D ambiguous. V was shortened by 2 bases and J by 5 bases, with 7 bases between the two germline ends. Germline assignment: CDR1 LNHDA and CDR2 SQIVND (reference sequence). This CDR3 comprises 13 residues. The chain's CDR3 is CASSIRVNNEQFF. The CDR3 bases are TGTGCCAGTAGTATAAGAGTCAACAATGAGCAGTTCTTC.

In this sample, this clonotype turned up many times. V and J are TRBV6-1 and TRBJ2-3; D is undetermined. Deletions cut 1 base from V and 6 bases from J, with 11 bases between. Germline V gene lookup returns CDR1 MNHNS and CDR2 SASEGT. This CDR3 spans 14 amino acids. This CDR3 is CASSEGPARDTQYF. The CDR3 region has the DNA TGTGCCAGCAGTGAAGGGCCAGCAAGGGATACGCAGTATTTT.

In its sample, this clonotype was seen a few times. The rearrangement uses TRBV7-6 and TRBJ2-5; 7 nucleotides line up with TRBD2. Trimming cost V 3 bases and J 4 bases; bases outside gene matches: 8. The CDR3 sequence is 15 residues long. CDR1 and CDR2 (germline): SGHVS, FNYEAQ. The CDR3 loop reads CASSLEGLVPETQYF. CDR3 bases: TGTGCCAGCAGCTTGGAAGGACTAGTTCCAGAGACCCAGTACTTC.

About this clonotype: A single base separates this from a much larger clone, so it may be a read error. The rearrangement links TRBV11-3 to TRBJ2-1; no definite D call. V was trimmed by 0 bases and J by 9 bases, leaving 9 bases between them. Germline V CDR1 and CDR2: SGHNT, YENEEA. The CDR3 is 13 residues long. This chain's CDR3 is CASSLEGDIEQFF. CDR3 DNA sequence: TGTGCCAGCAGCTTAGAAGGAGACATTGAGCAGTTCTTC.

This clonotype turned up a few times. The J gene is TRBJ2-6, the V gene TRBV7-9; tentatively, D is TRBD1 (7 bases). Per germline, CDR1 SEHNR and CDR2 FQNEAQ (reference sequence). The CDR3 is made up of 14 amino acids. Trimming left V 5 bases short and J 9 bases short, with 14 bases between. The CDR3 DNA is TGTGCCAGCAGCCACACGGGGGACAGCAACGTCCTGACTTTC. Translation: CASSHTGDSNVLTF.

This clonotype was recorded many times. V and J are TRBV28 and TRBJ2-7, with D perhaps TRBD1 or TRBD2 (5 bases each). From germline, CDR1 is MDHEN and CDR2 SYDVKM. The CDR3 consists of 15 residues. Between the trimmed V and J ends, which lost 5 bases and 4 bases, there was a span of 18 bases. The CDR3 sequence: CASSDNRRKQYEQYF. The CDR3 nucleotides read TGTGCCAGCAGTGACAACAGGAGGAAGCAATACGAGCAGTACTTC.

This clonotype has at least ten counts. This chain uses TRBV7-9 with TRBJ2-2; 14 bases fit TRBD2. Germline-derived CDR1 and CDR2 are SEHNR and FQNEAQ (reference sequence). The CDR3 runs to 16 residues. Trimming at V came to 5 bases and at J to 6 bases, leaving 5 bases not matched to a gene. The CDR3 loop reads CASSPPGLAGAGELFF. For the CDR3, the DNA is TGTGCCAGCAGCCCTCCGGGACTAGCGGGAGCCGGGGAGCTGTTTTTT. The full variable domain, completed using reference TRBV7-9 and TRBJ2-2, is DTGVSQNPRHKITKRGQNVTFRCDPISEHNRLYWYRQTLGQGPEFLTYFQNEAQLEKSRLLSDRFSAERPKGSFSTLEIQRTEQGDSAMYLCASSPPGLAGAGELFFGEGSRLTVL.

This clonotype has a handful of counts. This chain joins TRBV29-1 and TRBJ2-7; D may be TRBD1 or TRBD2 (5 bases each). Germline V gives CDR1 SQVTM, CDR2 ANQGSEA. Deletions cut 4 bases from V and 1 base from J, with 17 bases between. The CDR3 runs to 15 residues. The CDR3: CSVADPGRRSYEQYF. The DNA for the CDR3 is TGCAGCGTTGCCGACCCGGGACGCCGATCCTACGAGCAGTACTTC.

This clonotype was picked up many times. The chain couples TRBV15 to TRBJ1-2, with D maybe TRBD1 (5 bases). The V end was cut by 0 bases, the J end by 10 bases, with 18 bases between. Germline loops: CDR1 LNHNV, CDR2 YYDKDF (reference sequence). CDR3 length equals 15 residues. CDR3 in DNA: TGTGCCACCAGCAGAGAAGGACACGGGCTGGAAGTCTACACCTTC. Protein product: CATSREGHGLEVYTF.

This clonotype has ten or more counts. This chain links TRBV20-1 with TRBJ1-5; tentatively, D is TRBD1 (6 bases). Germline CDR1 and CDR2: DFQATT and SNEGSKA (reference sequence). The V and J ends lost 0 bases and 5 bases respectively, with 17 bases between them. The CDR3 runs to 16 residues. The CDR3 spells CSARDGRRDTYQPQHF. The CDR3 coding sequence is TGCAGTGCTAGAGATGGTCGACGGGACACGTATCAGCCCCAGCATTTT.

This clonotype was seen repeatedly, ten times or more. V is TRBV5-4 and J is TRBJ1-2, with 8 bases fitting TRBD1. The CDR3 runs 14 residues. J lost 8 bases, V lost 4 bases, and 10 bases had no gene match. From germline, CDR1 is SGHNT and CDR2 YYREEE (reference sequence). DNA for the CDR3: TGTGCCAGCAGCCTAGGACAGGGTGATAAGGGCTACACCTTC. Translation gives CASSLGQGDKGYTF. The full variable domain, with the rest looked up from reference TRBV5-4 and TRBJ1-2, is ETGVTQSPTHLIKTRGQQVTLRCSSQSGHNTVSWYQQALGQGPQFIFQYYREEENGRGNFPPRFSGLQFPNYSSELNVNALELDDSALYLCASSLGQGDKGYTFGSGTRLTVV.

This clonotype has just a few counts. The chain couples TRBV29-1 to TRBJ1-1; D gene uncertain. Germline CDR1 reads SQVTM; CDR2 reads ANQGSEA. The CDR3 covers 13 residues. The V and J ends lost 5 bases and 4 bases respectively, with 14 bases between them. The CDR3 region is CSVWMEGRTEAFF. DNA for the CDR3: TGCAGCGTTTGGATGGAGGGTCGCACTGAAGCTTTCTTT.

Only a few counts were recorded for this clonotype. The rearrangement links TRBV7-9 to TRBJ2-1; a weak D match, TRBD2 (5 bases). V was pared by 8 bases and J by 0 bases, with 8 bases between. In germline, CDR1 is SEHNR, CDR2 FQNEAQ (reference sequence). The CDR3 spans 13 residues. The CDR3 spells CASRGGSYNEQFF. The DNA for the CDR3 is TGTGCCAGCCGCGGAGGCTCCTACAATGAGCAGTTCTTC.

There are many counts of this clonotype. This chain connects TRBV20-1 to TRBJ1-6; D uncertain. Germline V CDR1 and CDR2: DFQATT, SNEGSKA (reference sequence). The CDR3 runs to 17 residues. Trimming removed 3 bases from V and 2 bases from J, with 17 bases in between. CDR3 nucleotide sequence: TGCAGTGCTAGCGATCCTGGAGGGAGCGCCTATAATTCACCCCTCCACTTT. Protein sequence: CSASDPGGSAYNSPLHF.

Points on this clonotype: The junction departs from germline at one end; a sequencing error may be responsible. J is TRBJ2-5 and V is TRBV9, with D unresolved. The CDR3 sequence is 15 residues long. Per the germline V gene, CDR1 is SGDLS and CDR2 is YYNGEE. The CDR3 coding sequence is TGTACCAGCAGCGTAGCACTGGCACCCCAAGAGACCCAGTACTTC. It codes for CTSSVALAPQETQYF.

The chain links TRBV5-8 to TRBJ2-4; D unresolved. Between the trimmed V and J ends, which lost 2 bases and 3 bases, there was a span of 6 bases. CDR1 SGHTS and CDR2 YDEGEE come from the germline V gene. The CDR3 has 13 amino acids. The CDR3 sequence: CASSLRGKNIQYF. DNA of the CDR3: TGTGCCAGCAGCTTACGAGGCAAAAACATTCAGTACTTC.

In its sample, this clonotype was seen many times. The chain joins TRBV20-1 to TRBJ1-4; D call uncertain. Trimming took 7 bases from V and 3 from J, leaving 6 bases between them. The CDR3 is 11 amino acids. In germline, CDR1 is DFQATT, CDR2 SNEGSKA (reference sequence). The CDR3 DNA reads TGCAGTGTTTGGTCTAATGAAAAACTGTTTTTT. It specifies CSVWSNEKLFF.